The entry below gives a single T cell receptor beta chain sequence along with its context. CDR1 is SGHVS and CDR2 is FQNEAQ in the germline V gene. V shed 4 bases, J shed 0 bases, and the junction held 11 bases outside the gene matches. This CDR3 spans 19 amino acids. The sample is drawn from a study of T cell changes during pregnancy in multiple sclerosis. Only in-frame clones appear in the TCRdb table, and some are missing; sequencing was by immunoSEQ multiplex PCR. The repertoire holds 88,000 or so clones, approximately 90% seen once, with 2.6% in the top ten. The clonotype originates from a female donor with multiple sclerosis, enrolled in a pregnancy study. V usage is TRBV7-8 and J usage is TRBJ2-3; 12 bases agree with TRBD2. This sample comprised peripheral blood, obtained before pregnancy. This chain's CDR3 is CASSYGTSGYPASTDTQYF. As DNA, the CDR3 is TGTGCCAGCAGCTACGGGACTAGCGGGTACCCCGCTAGCACAGATACGCAGTATTTT. Full variable domain (missing parts from reference TRBV7-8 and TRBJ2-3): GAGVSQSPRYKVAKRGQDVALRCDPISGHVSLFWYQQALGQGPEFLTYFQNEAQLDKSGLPSDRFFAERPEGSVSTLKIQRTQQEDSAVYLCASSYGTSGYPASTDTQYFGPGTRLTVL.